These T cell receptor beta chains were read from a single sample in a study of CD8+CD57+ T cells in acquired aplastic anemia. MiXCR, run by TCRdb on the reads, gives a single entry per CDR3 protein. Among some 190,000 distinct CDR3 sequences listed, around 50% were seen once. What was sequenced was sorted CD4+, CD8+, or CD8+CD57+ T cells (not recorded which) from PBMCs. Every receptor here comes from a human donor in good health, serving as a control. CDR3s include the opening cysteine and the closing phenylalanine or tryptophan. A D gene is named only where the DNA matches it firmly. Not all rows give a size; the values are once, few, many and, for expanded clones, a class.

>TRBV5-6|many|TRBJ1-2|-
CASSLRERRDGYGYTF
TGTGCCAGCAGCTTGAGAGAAAGGCGGGACGGGTATGGCTACACCTTC
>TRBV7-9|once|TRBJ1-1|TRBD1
CASSLGTGITEAFF
TGTGCCAGCAGCTTAGGGACAGGGATCACTGAAGCTTTCTTT
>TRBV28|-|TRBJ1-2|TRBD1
CASSWGQGVFSYGYTF
TGTGCCAGCAGTTGGGGACAGGGGGTCTTTAGCTATGGCTACACCTTC
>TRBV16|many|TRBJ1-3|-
CASSQTTGRSVTIYF
TGTGCCAGCAGCCAGACTACGGGACGGAGCGTCACCATATATTTT
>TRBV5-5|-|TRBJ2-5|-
CASTTPQDDQETQYF
TGTGCCAGCACCACCCCCCAGGATGACCAAGAGACCCAGTACTTC
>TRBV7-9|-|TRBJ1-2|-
CASPTLGGYTF
TGTGCCAGCCCTACCTTGGGCGGCTACACCTTC
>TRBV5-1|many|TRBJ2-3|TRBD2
CASSFNGAGGTDTQYF
TGCGCCAGCAGCTTCAATGGGGCGGGGGGCACAGATACGCAGTATTTT
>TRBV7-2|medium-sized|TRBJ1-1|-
CASSFNSLNTEAFF
TGTGCCAGCAGCTTTAACAGCTTGAACACTGAAGCTTTCTTT
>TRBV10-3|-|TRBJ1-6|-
CAISADKVSPLHF
TGTGCCATCAGTGCCGATAAAGTTTCACCCCTCCACTTT
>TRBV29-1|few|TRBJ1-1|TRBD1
CSGGQGPSTEAFF
TGCAGCGGTGGACAGGGGCCTAGCACTGAAGCTTTCTTT
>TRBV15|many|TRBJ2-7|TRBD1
CATRSGQGWDEQYF
TGTGCCACCAGGTCAGGACAGGGCTGGGACGAGCAGTACTTC
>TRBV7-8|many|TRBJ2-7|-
CASSLVQGLNYEQYF
TGTGCCAGCAGCTTAGTCCAGGGGCTAAACTACGAGCAGTACTTC
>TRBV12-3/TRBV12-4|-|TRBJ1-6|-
CASSAGHLGDSPLHF
TGTGCCAGCAGTGCGGGACATTTGGGGGATTCACCCCTCCACTTT
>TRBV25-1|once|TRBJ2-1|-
CASIGPGTFYNEQFF
TGTGCCAGCATAGGTCCCGGGACCTTCTACAATGAGCAGTTCTTC
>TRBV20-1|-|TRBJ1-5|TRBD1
CSARDGTGQIGQPQHF
TGCAGTGCTAGAGATGGGACAGGGCAAATCGGTCAGCCCCAGCATTTT
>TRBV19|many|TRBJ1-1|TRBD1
CASSRQGVAFF
TGTGCCAGTAGCCGCCAGGGGGTAGCTTTCTTT
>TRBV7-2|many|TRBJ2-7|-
CASSLIRQDEQYF
TGTGCCAGCAGCTTAATTCGACAGGACGAGCAGTACTTC
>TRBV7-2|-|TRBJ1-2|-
CASSLDPDSGYTF
TGTGCCAGCAGCTTAGACCCGGACTCTGGCTACACCTTC